Listed below are T cell receptor beta chains from one sample, sequenced in a study of CD4 T cells in relation to SARS-CoV-2 and coronaviruses. These receptors have no known antigen. TCRdb keeps only in-frame clones here, not all; method: immunoSEQ multiplex PCR. Of some 16,000 clones in the sample, around 80% were seen once. Material: CD4+ T cells from PBMCs, cultured in vitro. The receptors were sampled from a human donor in good health. Both conserved end residues are part of each CDR3. The D gene is left open where the match is weak. Only part of the rows carry a size: once, few, many, or a class if the clone is expanded.

d_call	v_call	j_call	clone_size	cdr3_length	cdr3_aa	cdr3_nt
NA	TRBV27	TRBJ1-2	NA	17	CASSNLRARALNYGYTF	TGTGCCAGCAGTAACCTCCGGGCCAGGGCTCTTAACTATGGCTACACCTTC
TRBD1	TRBV7-7	TRBJ2-3	few	16	CASSQAAGGGTDTQYF	TGTGCCAGCAGCCAGGCAGCAGGGGGTGGCACAGATACGCAGTATTTT
NA	TRBV7-9	TRBJ1-4	NA	16	CASSLDLGLGLEKLFF	TGTGCCAGCAGCTTAGATCTGGGACTTGGGCTTGAAAAACTGTTTTTT
NA	TRBV3-1/TRBV3-2	TRBJ2-7	NA	14	CASSQYQGSHEQYF	TGTGCCAGCAGCCAATATCAGGGGTCCCACGAGCAGTACTTC
TRBD1	TRBV6-1	TRBJ2-3	NA	18	CASSEDRARTGGPDTQYF	TGTGCCAGCAGTGAAGATAGAGCCCGGACAGGGGGTCCAGATACGCAGTATTTT
NA	TRBV5-1	TRBJ1-2	few	15	CASSLDLGGYYGYTF	TGCGCCAGCAGCTTGGATCTGGGCGGATACTATGGCTACACCTTC
NA	TRBV19	TRBJ2-7	NA	15	CASSMTGTTLHEQYF	TGTGCCAGTAGTATGACAGGAACCACCCTTCACGAGCAGTACTTC
NA	TRBV29-1	TRBJ2-1	once	15	CSVEDRGLSSNEQFF	TGCAGCGTTGAAGATCGAGGACTATCCTCCAATGAGCAGTTCTTC
NA	TRBV7-2	TRBJ2-2	NA	14	CASSFERNTGELFF	TGTGCCAGCAGTTTTGAGAGGAACACCGGGGAGCTGTTTTTT
TRBD1	TRBV7-8	TRBJ1-1	once	14	CASSLGTGNTEAFF	TGTGCCAGCAGCTTGGGGACAGGGAACACTGAAGCTTTCTTT
NA	TRBV3-1/TRBV3-2	TRBJ1-2	once	14	CASSQTRQGDGYTF	TGTGCCAGCAGCCAAACCCGGCAGGGAGATGGCTACACCTTC
TRBD2	TRBV30	TRBJ2-3	NA	15	CAWSEIAGDTDTQYF	TGTGCCTGGAGTGAAATAGCGGGAGACACAGATACGCAGTATTTT
NA	TRBV6-5	TRBJ1-1	NA	14	CASISQPGATEAFF	TGTGCCAGCATCAGCCAGCCGGGGGCCACTGAAGCTTTCTTT